This is a list of T cell receptor beta chains from one sample in a study of cytomegalovirus exposure and HLA in healthy donors. Assay used: immunoSEQ multiplex PCR; TCRdb lists only in-frame clones, some missing. The sample holds about 240,000 clones, 82% seen once. Sequenced: PBMCs. The receptors come from a woman in her forties in good health and CMV-seropositive. The CDR3 runs from the conserved cysteine through the conserved F or W. D genes are given only for firm matches. Rows give clone size only sometimes, using once, few, many, or a class for an expanded clone.

TRBD2	TRBV7-2	NA	TRBJ2-1	TGTGCCAGCAGCCCTTCTAGCGGGGGACTTTACAATGAGCAGTTCTTC	CASSPSSGGLYNEQFF
NA	TRBV25-1	NA	TRBJ1-1	TGTGCCAGCAGTGAGGTGGGCCAGGGGTACACTGAAGCTTTCTTT	CASSEVGQGYTEAFF
NA	TRBV9	NA	TRBJ1-1	TGTGCCAGCAGCGGAACACAGAACACTGAAGCTTTCTTT	CASSGTQNTEAFF
NA	TRBV5-6	NA	TRBJ1-1	TGTGCCAGCAGCGCTCCGGGGGCGGGGGGTAGCACTGAAGCTTTCTTT	CASSAPGAGGSTEAFF
TRBD1	TRBV6-5	NA	TRBJ1-1	TGTGCCAGCAGTAGAGGACAGGGGGCGACCACTGAAGCTTTCTTT	CASSRGQGATTEAFF
NA	TRBV5-1	NA	TRBJ2-5	TGCGCCAGCAGCTTGTCCTTTCGGGGCCAAGAGACCCAGTACTTC	CASSLSFRGQETQYF
NA	TRBV4-3	NA	TRBJ1-6	TGCGCCAGCAGCCAATCTTATAGGCAGGGGAGCTCCTATAATTCCCCCCTCCACTTT	CASSQSYRQGSSYNSPLHF
TRBD2	TRBV18	NA	TRBJ2-5	TGTGCCAGCTCACCACCGGCGGGGGGGTCTGGAAAGACCCAGTACTTC	CASSPPAGGSGKTQYF
NA	TRBV19	NA	TRBJ1-4	TGTGCCAGTAACGCACAGATTAATGAAAAACTGTTTTTT	CASNAQINEKLFF
TRBD2	TRBV4-3	NA	TRBJ2-1	TGCGCCAGCAGCCAAGCCACCCGGGCGGGGGGGAACAATGAGCAGTTCTTC	CASSQATRAGGNNEQFF
TRBD1	TRBV9	NA	TRBJ1-4	TGTGCCAGCAGCCTAGGGACAGGCCTGGCAACTAATGAAAAACTGTTTTTT	CASSLGTGLATNEKLFF
TRBD1	TRBV28	NA	TRBJ1-3	TGTGCCAGCAGTTTTGGGACAGCCTCTGGAAACACCATATATTTT	CASSFGTASGNTIYF
TRBD2	TRBV9	NA	TRBJ2-7	TGTGCCAGCAGCGCATTCGGGACTAGCGACGGCGAGCAGTACTTC	CASSAFGTSDGEQYF
TRBD1	TRBV27	NA	TRBJ1-6	TGTGCCAGCAGCAGGGACAGGGGGCGAGGTTCACCCCTCCACTTT	CASSRDRGRGSPLHF
TRBD2	TRBV10-3	NA	TRBJ2-4	TGTGCCATCAGTGGGGAGGGAGCCAAAAACATTCAGTACTTC	CAISGEGAKNIQYF
NA	TRBV5-1	NA	TRBJ2-2	TGCGCCAGCAGCTCAACTACAGGTTCCGGGGAGCTGTTTTTT	CASSSTTGSGELFF
TRBD1	TRBV7-9	once	TRBJ2-7	TGTGCCAGCAGCTCCTTCGGGACAGGGAATTCCTACGAGCAGTACTTC	CASSSFGTGNSYEQYF
NA	TRBV7-9	once	TRBJ2-1	TGTGCCAGCAGCTTAAATGAGGTCGAGAGCTCCTACAATGAGCAGTTCTTC	CASSLNEVESSYNEQFF
TRBD1	TRBV30	once	TRBJ1-4	TGTGCCTGGAGCAAACAGGGGTCGGGGGAAAAACTGTTTTTT	CAWSKQGSGEKLFF
TRBD1	TRBV6-5	NA	TRBJ1-1	TGTGCCAGCAGTTACGACAGGGGGTACACTGAAGCTTTCTTT	CASSYDRGYTEAFF
NA	TRBV6-5	NA	TRBJ1-1	TGTGCCAGCAGTTACTCAAGCGGGGTAACTGAAGCTTTCTTT	CASSYSSGVTEAFF
NA	TRBV10-3	NA	TRBJ1-2	TGTGCCATCAGTGAGGCGAGAGACTATGGCTACACCTTC	CAISEARDYGYTF
NA	TRBV6-6	NA	TRBJ2-5	TGTGCCAGCAGTTTCGGGGAGACCCAGTACTTC	CASSFGETQYF
TRBD2	TRBV10-2	NA	TRBJ2-3	TGCGCCAGCAGGGAGGGGAGGGCCACAGATACGCAGTATTTT	CASREGRATDTQYF
NA	TRBV30	NA	TRBJ2-5	TGTGCCTGGAGTGTACTGGGCAGGTTAGGTGAGACCCAGTACTTC	CAWSVLGRLGETQYF
NA	TRBV18	NA	TRBJ2-7	TGTGCCAGCTCACCACAAGGAAGGTCAGGGTTCCGAGAGCAGTACTTC	CASSPQGRSGFREQYF
NA	TRBV10-3	NA	TRBJ1-1	TGTGCCATCGGCGGACTGGCGAACACTGAAGCTTTCTTT	CAIGGLANTEAFF
NA	TRBV5-6	NA	TRBJ2-7	TGTGCCAGCAGCTTGATTCGGGGCTCCTACGAGCAGTACTTC	CASSLIRGSYEQYF
TRBD1	TRBV10-3	NA	TRBJ2-6	TGTGCCATCAGTCGTCCCGGGACAGGGATCGGGGCCAACGTCCTGACTTTC	CAISRPGTGIGANVLTF
TRBD1	TRBV6-4	NA	TRBJ1-1	TGTGCCAGCAGCCCCGAGATAGGACAGGGGGGGAAAGCTTTCTTT	CASSPEIGQGGKAFF
TRBD2	TRBV5-1	NA	TRBJ2-1	TGCGCCAGCAGCCATCGTGGACTAGCGGGTGGCAGGGTTGGTGAGCAGTTCTTC	CASSHRGLAGGRVGEQFF
NA	TRBV10-3	NA	TRBJ1-5	TGTGCCATCAGTGAGTTAATGCGGCCCGGCAATCAGCCCCAGCATTTT	CAISELMRPGNQPQHF
NA	TRBV4-3	NA	TRBJ2-7	TGCGCCAGCAGCCAAGATGAAGCGGCAGATTACGAGCAGTACTTC	CASSQDEAADYEQYF
NA	TRBV19	NA	TRBJ2-1	TGTGCCAGTAGTCAAATCCGGGACACCTACTACAATGAGCAGTTCTTC	CASSQIRDTYYNEQFF
NA	TRBV28	NA	TRBJ1-4	TGTGCCAGCACAGAAGCAGGAGCCACGGGGAGGGTGTTTTTT	CASTEAGATGRVFF
NA	TRBV6-5	NA	TRBJ2-1	TGTGCCAGCAGTAACACAGGGGGGGTAAATGAGCAGTTCTTC	CASSNTGGVNEQFF
NA	TRBV19	NA	TRBJ2-3	TGTGCCAGTAGGAGGGGACACAGCACAGATACGCAGTATTTT	CASRRGHSTDTQYF
TRBD1	TRBV29-1	NA	TRBJ1-1	TGCAGCGTTGCTGGGACAGCAGCTTTCTTT	CSVAGTAAFF
TRBD1	TRBV19	few	TRBJ1-2	TGTGCCAGTAGTGTCGACAGGGATGGAGAAGGCTACACCTTC	CASSVDRDGEGYTF
NA	TRBV7-2	NA	TRBJ1-1	TGTGCCAGCAGCTTAGGTCTTCCAGGGACTAACACTGAAGCTTTCTTT	CASSLGLPGTNTEAFF
TRBD1	TRBV27	NA	TRBJ1-2	TGTGCCAGCAGTTCCCCGACCCGGGACAGGGTTTCCTATGGCTACACCTTC	CASSSPTRDRVSYGYTF
NA	TRBV21-1	few	TRBJ2-3	TGTGCCAGCAGCAAATTAGTCCGGGAGGGCCCAGATACGCAGTATTTT	CASSKLVREGPDTQYF
TRBD1	TRBV7-3	few	TRBJ1-1	TGTGCCAGCAGCTTAACGGGGACAGGGACTGAAGCTTTCTTT	CASSLTGTGTEAFF
NA	TRBV18	NA	TRBJ1-6	TGTGCCAGCTCACCACGGAGGAGCTCCTATAATTCACCCCTCCACTTT	CASSPRRSSYNSPLHF
TRBD1	TRBV29-1	NA	TRBJ1-1	TGCAGCGTGTCCAATTGGGGACAGGGGGCAGGGAACACTGAAGCTTTCTTT	CSVSNWGQGAGNTEAFF
TRBD2	TRBV7-9	NA	TRBJ2-5	TGTGCCAGCAGCGTCGGGACTAGCGGTCTTGGGACCCAGTACTTC	CASSVGTSGLGTQYF
NA	TRBV5-6	NA	TRBJ2-7	TGTGCCAGCAGCCCCCTCGACAGGTTCTCCTACGAGCAGTACTTC	CASSPLDRFSYEQYF